This entry features one T cell receptor (beta chain) sequence. This sample was taken from a study of CD8 T cells in ankylosing spondylitis. CDR1 is SGHRS and CDR2 is YFSETQ in the germline V gene. V lost 5 bases and J lost 6; bases outside the gene matches: 6. The length of the CDR3 is 13 residues. Each CDR3 protein gets one entry after TCRdb re-called the 5' RACE reads with MiXCR. The sample contains approximately 220,000 distinct CDR3 sequences, 20% to 30% of which appear only once. The genes are TRBV5-1 and TRBJ2-7; TRBD2 matches 9 bases. The sequence derives from a male donor with ankylosing spondylitis or in good health (not recorded which). The sequenced material came from blood, either unsorted or a sorted T cell fraction (not recorded which). The CDR3 DNA sequence: TGCGCCAGCAGGACTAGCGGCATGGTCGAGCAGTACTTC. This codes for CASRTSGMVEQYF.